These 22 T cell receptor beta chains were all obtained from the same sample, sequenced in a study of shared clonotypes between healthy human individuals. Libraries were prepared by immunoSEQ multiplex PCR; TCRdb keeps only in-frame clonotypes and omits some of them. Of 2.5 million or so clones in the sample, approximately 90% are singletons; the top ten hold around 0.15%. Sequenced material: naive CD4+ T cells sorted from blood. Described subset: CD45RA+ positively selected. These TCRs come from a man aged 18 to 35 in good health.

This clone was detected only once. The CDR3 spells CASSDRGIGRQPQHF. The CDR3 nucleotides are TGTGCCAGCAGCGACAGGGGTATTGGCCGTCAGCCCCAGCATTTT. This chain links TRBV5-7 with TRBJ1-5; 8 bases align to TRBD1. TRBV5-7 is designated an ORF whose function remains uncertain. This CDR3 spans 15 amino acids. The J segment lost 6 bases and the V segment lost 4 bases, leaving 9 bases of the junction unmatched.

As regards this clone: The sample has other DNA sequences that encode this CDR3 too. The chain links TRBV18 to TRBJ2-7, with TRBD1 identical over 10 bases. This CDR3 has 14 amino acids. CDR1 is KGHSH and CDR2 is LQKENI in the germline V gene. V lost 4 bases, J lost 5 bases, and 5 bases stayed unmatched. CDR3 nucleotides: TGTGCCAGCTCACTAACCGGGACAGGGGACGAGCAGTACTTC. Residues: CASSLTGTGDEQYF.

The rearrangement uses TRBV6-5 and TRBJ2-7; TRBD1 matches 7 bases. V dropped 5 bases and J dropped 2; count of bases not matched to a gene: 6. From germline, CDR1 is MNHEY and CDR2 SVGAGI. The length of the CDR3 is 14 residues. CDR3 coding DNA: TGTGCCAGCAGTACGAGGGACAGTGCCTACGAGCAGTACTTC. Translated: CASSTRDSAYEQYF.

The chain carries TRBV4-1 and TRBJ2-1; 7 bases map to TRBD1. CDR1 MGHRA and CDR2 YSYEKL come from the germline V gene. The CDR3 consists of 17 residues. The junction had 9 bases not matched to a gene; V was cut back by 4 bases and J by 0 bases. CDR3: CASSRTLTGDSYNEQFF. In DNA form, the CDR3 reads TGCGCCAGCAGCCGAACATTAACAGGGGACTCCTACAATGAGCAGTTCTTC.

This chain connects TRBV5-1 to TRBJ2-2; D ambiguous. The CDR3 consists of 12 residues. Looked up from germline, CDR1 is SGHRS and CDR2 is YFSETQ. V lost 4 bases and J lost 7, with 8 bases in between. CDR3 DNA sequence: TGCGCCAGCAGCCCTACCGACGGGGAGCTGTTTTTT. Translation gives CASSPTDGELFF.

The chain uses TRBV11-2 and TRBJ2-7; D is possibly TRBD1 (6 bases). The CDR3 loop spans 13 amino acids. V lost 3 bases to trimming and J lost 6 bases, with 12 bases between them. The germline V gene has CDR1 SGHAT and CDR2 FQNNGV. This chain's CDR3 is CASSLAGVAEQYF. Written as DNA, the CDR3 is TGTGCCAGCAGCTTGGCAGGGGTCGCCGAGCAGTACTTC.

The sample holds one count of this clone. V is TRBV6-5 and J is TRBJ2-2, with D perhaps TRBD2 (7 bases). The germline CDR1 and CDR2 sequences are MNHEY and SVGAGI. The CDR3 totals 13 residues. The V and J ends lost 7 bases and 11 bases respectively, with 17 bases between them. The CDR3 DNA sequence: TGTGCCAGCACCACATGGGGGGGCGGAGAGCTGTTTTTT. It specifies CASTTWGGGELFF.

The rearrangement joins TRBV10-2 to TRBJ2-7, with TRBD1 as a possible D gene (6 bases). The CDR3 is made up of 13 amino acids. V lost 6 bases and J lost 2, with 11 bases in between. Germline assignment: CDR1 WSHSY and CDR2 SAAADI. The CDR3 DNA reads as TGCGCCAGCAGGGTCACAGGGACCTACGAGCAGTACTTC. Translation: CASRVTGTYEQYF.

This clone was detected once. The rearrangement links TRBV7-9 to TRBJ2-2; 8 bases align to TRBD1. V was pared by 5 bases and J by 2 bases, with 1 base of the junction left unmatched. CDR3 length: 14 residues. Germline CDR1 reads SEHNR; CDR2 reads FQNEAQ (reference sequence). The CDR3: CASSGQGNTGELFF. CDR3 in DNA: TGTGCCAGCAGCGGACAGGGAAACACCGGGGAGCTGTTTTTT.

The gene calls are TRBV6-1 and TRBJ2-5; 12 nucleotides agree with TRBD1. Trimming removed 7 bases from V and 1 base from J; junction bases left unmatched: 4. The germline V gene encodes CDR1 MNHNS and CDR2 SASEGT. This CDR3 is 15 amino acids long. The CDR3 bases are TGTGCCAGCATGAAGGGACAGGGGGCCCAAGAGACCCAGTACTTC. Translated: CASMKGQGAQETQYF.

The chain carries TRBV27 and TRBJ2-3, with TRBD1 matching 10 bases. Looked up from germline, CDR1 is MNHEY and CDR2 is SMNVEV (reference sequence). J gave up 3 bases and V 3 bases, and 9 bases lay outside the gene matches. The CDR3 is 17 amino acids. The CDR3 here is CASSFGTGDAETDTQYF. DNA of the CDR3: TGTGCCAGCAGTTTCGGGACAGGGGACGCAGAGACAGATACGCAGTATTTT.

CDR3 amino acids: CASSSYRGPNTEAFF. DNA of the CDR3: TGTGCCAGCAGTTCTTACAGGGGGCCGAACACTGAAGCTTTCTTT. The gene calls are TRBV28 and TRBJ1-1, with 9 bases lining up with TRBD1. CDR1 and CDR2 from the germline V gene are MDHEN and SYDVKM. The CDR3 contains 15 residues. J was trimmed by 1 base and V by 4 bases; bases with no gene match: 4.

The genes are TRBV5-4 and TRBJ2-7; 7 positions agree with TRBD1. V lost 4 bases to trimming and J lost 1 base; unmatched junction nucleotides: 17. This CDR3 contains 18 residues. Germline V CDR1 and CDR2: SGHNT, YYREEE (reference sequence). This CDR3 is CASSMGQTRLIKSYEQYF. CDR3 DNA: TGTGCCAGCAGCATGGGACAGACCCGACTTATCAAATCCTACGAGCAGTACTTC. Full variable domain (remainder filled in from reference TRBV5-4 and TRBJ2-7): ETGVTQSPTHLIKTRGQQVTLRCSSQSGHNTVSWYQQALGQGPQFIFQYYREEENGRGNFPPRFSGLQFPNYSSELNVNALELDDSALYLCASSMGQTRLIKSYEQYFGPGTRLTVT.

This clone was recorded only once. The chain uses TRBV30 and TRBJ2-7; tentative D call: TRBD1 (7 bases). The V and J ends lost 3 bases and 6 bases respectively, with 18 bases between them. The CDR3 is 14 amino acids. CDR1 and CDR2 from the germline V gene are GTSNPN and SVGIG (reference sequence). The CDR3 loop is CAWSAGQISTEQYF. The CDR3 nucleotides are TGTGCCTGGAGCGCGGGACAGATTTCTACCGAGCAGTACTTC.

This clone was seen once. The chain recombines TRBV7-9 with TRBJ2-3, with 8 bases lining up with TRBD2. This CDR3 contains 17 residues. After removal of 5 bases from V and 2 bases from J, the junction contained 12 bases not matched to a gene. The germline gives CDR1 SEHNR, CDR2 FQNEAQ (reference sequence). CDR3 protein: CASSPSLSGRTTDTQYF. The CDR3 DNA is TGTGCCAGCAGCCCCTCATTAAGCGGGAGAACCACAGATACGCAGTATTTT.

The chain is built from TRBV7-9 and TRBJ2-4, with D perhaps TRBD2 (6 bases). The CDR3 has 17 amino acids. Trimming took off 0 bases at V and 5 bases at J, with 17 bases between the two ends. Germline V CDR1 and CDR2: SEHNR, FQNEAQ (reference sequence). The CDR3, as DNA: TGTGCCAGCAGCTTAGCGCGTATCGGGAGTACCCAAAACATTCAGTACTTC. Encoded protein: CASSLARIGSTQNIQYF.

The J gene is TRBJ2-7, the V gene TRBV7-8; D is unresolved. Trimming took 1 base from V and 4 from J, leaving 14 bases between them. The CDR3 loop spans 15 amino acids. Germline values: CDR1 SGHVS, CDR2 FQNEAQ. The CDR3 is CASSLGRINLYEQYF. CDR3 DNA: TGTGCCAGCAGCTTAGGACGCATAAACCTTTACGAGCAGTACTTC. Full variable domain (rest looked up from reference TRBV7-8 and TRBJ2-7): GAGVSQSPRYKVAKRGQDVALRCDPISGHVSLFWYQQALGQGPEFLTYFQNEAQLDKSGLPSDRFFAERPEGSVSTLKIQRTQQEDSAVYLCASSLGRINLYEQYFGPGTRLTVT.

This clone has only one observation. The chain uses TRBV5-6 and TRBJ2-7; maybe TRBD1 (7 bases). Germline lookup yields CDR1 SGHDT and CDR2 YYEEEE. CDR3 length equals 14 residues. The V gene lost 6 bases and the J gene lost 2 bases, with 15 bases spanning the gap. The CDR3 sequence: CASIIQGGPYEQYF. The CDR3 bases are TGTGCCAGCATCATTCAGGGGGGCCCCTACGAGCAGTACTTC.

This chain uses TRBV28 with TRBJ1-3, with a possible D match to TRBD1 (5 bases). The germline CDR1 and CDR2 sequences are MDHEN and SYDVKM. This CDR3 contains 15 residues. Trimming took 5 bases from V and 3 from J, leaving 14 bases between them. The CDR3 bases are TGTGCCAGCAGTGGTTCAGGGTTAGGTGGAAACACCATATATTTT. This codes for CASSGSGLGGNTIYF. The complete variable domain, with remaining parts taken from reference TRBV28 and TRBJ1-3, reads DVKVTQSSRYLVKRTGEKVFLECVQDMDHENMFWYRQDPGLGLRLIYFSYDVKMKEKGDIPEGYSVSREKKERFSLILESASTNQTSMYLCASSGSGLGGNTIYFGEGSWLTVV.

Only a few counts were recorded for this clone. The V and J genes are TRBV7-9 and TRBJ1-5, with TRBD1 matching over 7 bases. V lost 5 bases and J lost 5; bases outside the gene matches: 9. There are 15 residues in the CDR3. CDR1 and CDR2 (germline): SEHNR, FQNEAQ (reference sequence). CDR3 nucleotide sequence: TGTGCCAGCAGCGCCGGGGACAGCCAACATCAGCCCCAGCATTTT. It is translated as CASSAGDSQHQPQHF.

This chain links TRBV6-6 with TRBJ2-6, with a tentative D call TRBD1 (5 bases). The CDR3 spans 15 residues. V dropped 6 bases and J dropped 0 bases, with 9 bases sitting between them. From germline, CDR1 is MNHNY and CDR2 SVGAGI (reference sequence). CDR3 bases: TGTGCCAGCAGCCAAGGGGCCTCTGGGGCCAACGTCCTGACTTTC. Protein sequence: CASSQGASGANVLTF.

The CDR3 sequence: CASSDQGPTNEKLFF. Written as DNA, the CDR3 is TGTGCCAGCTCGGACCAGGGACCGACGAATGAAAAACTGTTTTTT. This rearrangement joins TRBV18 to TRBJ1-4; TRBD1 might be the D (5 bases). CDR1 is KGHSH, CDR2 LQKENI, per germline. The CDR3 is 15 residues long. V lost 6 bases to trimming and J lost 5 bases, with 16 bases between them.